These T cell receptor beta chains were read from a single sample in a study of Ad26.COV2.S vaccination and SARS-CoV-2 variants. TCRdb's copy holds only in-frame clones and misses some; the assay was immunoSEQ multiplex PCR. The sample lists 300,000 to 450,000 clones; 92% were seen once. The specimen was peripheral blood, collected after recovery from COVID-19. Receptor source: a human donor who had recovered from COVID-19. The CDR3 runs from the conserved cysteine through the conserved F or W. The order of the fields is V gene, CDR3 protein.

>TRBV11-2
CASSLDRNTEAFF
>TRBV12-3/TRBV12-4
CASTPDRATEAFF
>TRBV5-4
CASSRQGQDSNQPQHF
>TRBV5-4
CASSRTSGVFADTQYF
>TRBV27
CASSLGYGNQPQHF
>TRBV23-1
CASSQPRAKRETQYF
>TRBV15
CATSRTYDRLITEAFF
>TRBV6-2/TRBV6-3
CASSYSRGRLNQPQHF
>TRBV9
CASSVVGERKDTQYF
>TRBV5-6
CASSLGQRGGVFF
>TRBV3-1/TRBV3-2
CASSQGEAEGYTF
>TRBV7-6
CASSLVVGGAYNEQFF
>TRBV3-1/TRBV3-2
CASSLGLGGKNIQYF
>TRBV5-1
CASSQLRVNTEAFF
>TRBV10-1
CASSESTGQPYF
>TRBV29-1
CSVEGQGQNYGYTF
>TRBV7-2
CASSLSALYGYTF
>TRBV13
CASSFGRFGANVLTF
>TRBV13
CASSRQTYYGYTF
>TRBV5-1
CASRFTGQGETEAFF
>TRBV6-1
CASSEAGTTYQPQHF
>TRBV4-1
CASSHPPRDTEAFF
>TRBV6-4
CASSEYGGGVETQYF
>TRBV25-1
CASPATTLHSPLHF
>TRBV5-1
CASSTGGATDTQYF
>TRBV5-4
CASSTAGMMNTEAFF
>TRBV7-9
CASSLEAGAQFF
>TRBV12-3/TRBV12-4
CASRWGTFYEQYF
>TRBV7-2
CASSLYASGANVLTF
>TRBV5-1
CASSSGGHTGTAGDGYTF
>TRBV7-2
CASSSYPWGGMNTEAFF
>TRBV5-1
CASSQILRGELFF
>TRBV6-5
CASSYGRVSTSLLLFF
>TRBV7-2
CASSLYRGQYEQYF
>TRBV7-9
CASSLLRGRDTEAFF
>TRBV7-2
CASSLSPADNEQFF
>TRBV5-1
CASSLERDPAKNIQYF
>TRBV6-2/TRBV6-3
CASSYLGGGQPQHF
>TRBV19
CASTSPGDSYEQYF
>TRBV24-1
CATRDRDTDTQYF
>TRBV19
CASKPHRQGTDTQYF
>TRBV9
CASSALQGNYNEQFF
>TRBV5-4
CASSLQGTYEQYF
>TRBV7-8
CASSIDRGYEKLFF
>TRBV9
CASSEGTGIYNEQFF
>TRBV7-9
CASRGGTEAFF
>TRBV7-9
CASSLWDPTPNEQFF
>TRBV25-1
CASSEYKGGTDEQYF